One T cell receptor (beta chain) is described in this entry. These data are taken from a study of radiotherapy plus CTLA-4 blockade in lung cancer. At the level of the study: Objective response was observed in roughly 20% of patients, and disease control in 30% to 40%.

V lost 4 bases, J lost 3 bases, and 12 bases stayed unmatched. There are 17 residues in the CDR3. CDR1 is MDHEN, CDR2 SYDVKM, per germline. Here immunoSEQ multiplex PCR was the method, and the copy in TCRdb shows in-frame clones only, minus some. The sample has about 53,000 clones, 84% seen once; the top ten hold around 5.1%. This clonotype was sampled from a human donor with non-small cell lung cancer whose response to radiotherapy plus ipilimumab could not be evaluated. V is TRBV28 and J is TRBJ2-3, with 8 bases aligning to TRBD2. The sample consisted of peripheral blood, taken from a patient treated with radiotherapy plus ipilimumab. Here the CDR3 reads CASSSSIRGRNTDTQYF. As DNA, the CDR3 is TGTGCCAGCAGTTCGTCAATCCGCGGGAGGAATACAGATACGCAGTATTTT. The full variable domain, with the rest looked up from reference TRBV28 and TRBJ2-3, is DVKVTQSSRYLVKRTGEKVFLECVQDMDHENMFWYRQDPGLGLRLIYFSYDVKMKEKGDIPEGYSVSREKKERFSLILESASTNQTSMYLCASSSSIRGRNTDTQYFGPGTRLTVL.